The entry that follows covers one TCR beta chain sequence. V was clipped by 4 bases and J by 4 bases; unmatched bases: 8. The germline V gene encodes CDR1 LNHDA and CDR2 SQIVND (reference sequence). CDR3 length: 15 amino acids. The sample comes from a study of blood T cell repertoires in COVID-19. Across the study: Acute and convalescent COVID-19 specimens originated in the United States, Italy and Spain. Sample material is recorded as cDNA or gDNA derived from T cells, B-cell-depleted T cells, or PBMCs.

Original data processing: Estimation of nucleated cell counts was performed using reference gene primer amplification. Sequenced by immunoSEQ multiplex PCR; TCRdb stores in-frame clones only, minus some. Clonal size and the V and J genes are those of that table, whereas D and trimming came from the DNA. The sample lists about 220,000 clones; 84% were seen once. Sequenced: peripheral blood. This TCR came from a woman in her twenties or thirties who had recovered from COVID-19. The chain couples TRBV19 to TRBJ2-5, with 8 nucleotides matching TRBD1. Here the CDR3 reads CASSSPGGSGETQYF. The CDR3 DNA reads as TGTGCCAGTAGTAGTCCAGGGGGCTCTGGAGAGACCCAGTACTTC.